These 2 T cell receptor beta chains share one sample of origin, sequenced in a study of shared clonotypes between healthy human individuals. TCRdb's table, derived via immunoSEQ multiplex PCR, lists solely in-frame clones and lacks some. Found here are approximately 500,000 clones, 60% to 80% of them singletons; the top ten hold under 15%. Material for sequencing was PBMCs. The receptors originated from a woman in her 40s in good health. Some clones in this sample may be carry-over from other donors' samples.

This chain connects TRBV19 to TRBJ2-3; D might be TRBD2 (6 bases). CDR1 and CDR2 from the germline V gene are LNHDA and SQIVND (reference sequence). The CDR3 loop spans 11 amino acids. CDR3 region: CSSVGGDTQYF. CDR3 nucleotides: TGTTCCTCCGTGGGGGGAGATACGCAGTATTTT.

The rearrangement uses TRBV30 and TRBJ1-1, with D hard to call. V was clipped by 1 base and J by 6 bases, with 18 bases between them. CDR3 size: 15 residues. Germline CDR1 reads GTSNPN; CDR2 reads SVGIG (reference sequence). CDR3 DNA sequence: TGTGCCTGGAGTGCCCTTTTGAGAGGAAGGTCTGAAGCTTTCTTT. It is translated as CAWSALLRGRSEAFF.